The source of this T cell receptor beta chain is a study of blood T cells in healthy people across ages. This clonotype was seen only a few times. The germline V gene encodes CDR1 SNHLY and CDR2 FYNNEI. Trimming at V came to 4 bases and at J to 0 bases, leaving 2 bases not matched to a gene. The CDR3 extends over 15 amino acids. Using a J-beta primer mix together with a sample-barcoded 5' primer, a second PCR was run for about 6 to 11 cycles. TCRdb processed the 5' RACE reads anew with MiXCR; each CDR3 protein has one entry. The table shows 850,000 to 1,100,000 distinct CDR3 sequences, with 35% to 40% occurring only once.

The receptor comes from a man between 18 and 35 years old in good health. The J gene is TRBJ2-3, the V gene TRBV2; 9 bases agree with TRBD2. Sequencing input: blood. This CDR3 is CASSGTSVSTDTQYF. The CDR3 coding sequence is TGTGCCAGCAGTGGGACTAGCGTCAGCACAGATACGCAGTATTTT. Full variable domain (rest looked up from reference TRBV2 and TRBJ2-3): EPEVTQTPSHQVTQMGQEVILRCVPISNHLYFYWYRQILGQKVEFLVSFYNNEISEKSEIFDDQFSVERPDGSNFTLKIRSTKLEDSAMYFCASSGTSVSTDTQYFGPGTRLTVL.